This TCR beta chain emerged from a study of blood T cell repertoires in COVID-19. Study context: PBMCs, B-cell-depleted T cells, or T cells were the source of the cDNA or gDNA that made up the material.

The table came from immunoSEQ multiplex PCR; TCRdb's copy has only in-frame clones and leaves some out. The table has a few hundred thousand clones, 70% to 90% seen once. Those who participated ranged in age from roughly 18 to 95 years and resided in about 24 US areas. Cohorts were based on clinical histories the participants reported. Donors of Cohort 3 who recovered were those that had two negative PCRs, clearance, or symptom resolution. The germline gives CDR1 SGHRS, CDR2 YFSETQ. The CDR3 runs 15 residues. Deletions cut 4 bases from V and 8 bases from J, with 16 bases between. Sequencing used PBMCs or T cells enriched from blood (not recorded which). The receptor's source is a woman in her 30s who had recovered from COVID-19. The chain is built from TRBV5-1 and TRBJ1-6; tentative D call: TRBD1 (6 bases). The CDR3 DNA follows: TGCGCCAGCAGCGCGGATGGGCAGGGGCATTCACCCCTCCACTTT. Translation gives CASSADGQGHSPLHF.